Detailed here is one T cell receptor (beta chain). Libraries were prepared by immunoSEQ multiplex PCR; TCRdb keeps only in-frame clonotypes and omits some of them. The sample consists of 88,000 or so clones, 94% of them appearing once. CDR3 length: 16 residues. Germline V gene data show CDR1 as SQVTM and CDR2 as ANQGSEA. V was pared by 0 bases and J by 7 bases, with 7 bases of the junction left unmatched. The data derive from a study of control samples from healthy donors and cancer patients. J is TRBJ2-1 and V is TRBV29-1, with 12 bases lining up with TRBD2. Sequences were obtained from blood. The source of this sequence is a woman aged 18-29 years in good health. The CDR3 here is CSVEELVLAGGNEQFF. For the CDR3, the DNA is TGCAGCGTTGAAGAGTTGGTACTAGCGGGAGGAAATGAGCAGTTCTTC.